The entry that follows covers one TCR beta chain sequence. This entry comes from a study of blood T cell repertoires in COVID-19. Sequenced by immunoSEQ multiplex PCR; TCRdb stores in-frame clones only, minus some. This table holds some 100,000 clones, 85% to 90% found once. Germline assignment: CDR1 SNHLY and CDR2 FYNNEI. CDR3 length: 14 residues. V trimming: 6 bases; J trimming: 6 bases; junction bases outside the gene matches: 7. The receptor was derived from an older woman with acute or convalescent COVID-19. Source material: peripheral blood. The chain links TRBV2 to TRBJ1-2; 10 nucleotides line up with TRBD1. CDR3 in amino acids: CASRGGQGNHGYTF. DNA for the CDR3: TGTGCCAGCAGAGGGGGACAGGGGAACCATGGCTACACCTTC.